Below, 18 T cell receptor beta chains from the same sample are listed, as sequenced in a study of cytomegalovirus exposure and HLA in healthy donors. The PCR contained 60 Vbeta and 13 Jbeta primers. Measured with immunoSEQ multiplex PCR; TCRdb has only the in-frame clones, and not every one. This sample has fewer than 350,000 clones, with around 90% found just once. Sequencing was done on a sample of PBMCs. The receptors shown here come from a young woman in good health and CMV-seronegative.

This clone was recorded once. The chain uses TRBV29-1 and TRBJ2-7, with unresolved D. Trimming removed 4 bases from V and 1 base from J, with 5 bases in between. The V gene's germline CDR1 is SQVTM and CDR2 ANQGSEA. The CDR3 has 11 amino acids. The CDR3 DNA reads as TGCAGCGTTGCCTATTCCTACGAGCAGTACTTC. Protein product: CSVAYSYEQYF.

The chain couples TRBV10-3 to TRBJ1-4; TRBD1 matches 7 bases. The germline V gene encodes CDR1 ENHRY and CDR2 SYGVKD. This CDR3 spans 15 amino acids. Trimming took 8 bases from V and 5 from J; bases not matched to a gene: 11. As DNA, the CDR3 is TGTGCCATCTCCCAGAGGGGGCAGCAGAATGAAAAACTGTTTTTT. It is translated as CAISQRGQQNEKLFF.

V and J are TRBV19 and TRBJ1-5; D might be TRBD1 (6 bases). This CDR3 comprises 16 residues. V was clipped by 0 bases and J by 4 bases, with 13 bases between them. In germline, CDR1 is LNHDA, CDR2 SQIVND (reference sequence). The CDR3 spells CASSIDNRVWNQPQHF. Here the CDR3 DNA reads TGTGCCAGTAGTATAGACAACAGGGTATGGAATCAGCCCCAGCATTTT. Full variable domain (outside the CDR3, taken from reference TRBV19 and TRBJ1-5): DGGITQSPKYLFRKEGQNVTLSCEQNLNHDAMYWYRQDPGQGLRLIYYSQIVNDFQKGDIAEGYSVSREKKESFPLTVTSAQKNPTAFYLCASSIDNRVWNQPQHFGDGTRLSIL.

The chain links TRBV10-2 to TRBJ1-1; the D gene is possibly TRBD1 (5 bases). Germline V gene lookup returns CDR1 WSHSY and CDR2 SAAADI. CDR3 size: 13 residues. The V and J ends lost 8 bases and 0 bases respectively, with 10 bases between them. This CDR3 reads CASRGGMNTEAFF. The CDR3 coding sequence is TGCGCCAGCCGCGGGGGAATGAACACTGAAGCTTTCTTT.

The genes are TRBV4-2 and TRBJ2-3, with TRBD2 identical over 11 bases. Germline V gene sequence: CDR1 LGHNA, CDR2 YNFKEQ. CDR3 length: 17 residues. The V and J ends lost 1 base and 3 bases, in that order; junction bases with no gene match: 6. The CDR3 DNA follows: TGTGCCAGCAGCCAAGGGTTTCCTAGCGGGGGGACAGATACGCAGTATTTT. Amino acid sequence: CASSQGFPSGGTDTQYF.

The V call is TRBV7-3, the J call TRBJ1-1; 7 bases map to TRBD1. V shed 9 bases, J shed 1 base, and the junction held 8 bases outside the gene matches. From germline, CDR1 is SGHTA and CDR2 FQGTGA. The CDR3 sequence is 14 residues long. The CDR3 region has the DNA TGTGCCAGTTCTCCGACAGGGCCGAACACTGAAGCTTTCTTT. It translates to CASSPTGPNTEAFF. The variable domain in full, completed from reference TRBV7-3 and TRBJ1-1, reads GAGVSQTPSNKVTEKGKYVELRCDPISGHTALYWYRQSLGQGPEFLIYFQGTGAADDSGLPNDRFFAVRPEGSVSTLKIQRTERGDSAVYLCASSPTGPNTEAFFGQGTRLTVV.

The gene calls are TRBV30 and TRBJ1-2, with unresolved D. V was pared by 2 bases and J by 8 bases, with 12 bases between. The germline CDR1 and CDR2 sequences are GTSNPN and SVGIG (reference sequence). The CDR3 is 12 amino acids. CDR3 protein: CAWSKGPGGYTF. CDR3 bases: TGTGCCTGGAGTAAGGGCCCGGGAGGCTACACCTTC.

The chain couples TRBV27 to TRBJ2-7; 9 bases are shared with TRBD2. The CDR3 runs to 14 residues. V gave up 3 bases and J gave up 6 bases; unmatched junction bases: 6. Germline-derived CDR1 and CDR2 are MNHEY and SMNVEV (reference sequence). The CDR3 nucleotides are TGTGCCAGCAGTTTCCTCCAGACTAGCGGCGAGCAGTACTTC. This sequence encodes CASSFLQTSGEQYF.

The chain links TRBV5-1 to TRBJ2-1; the match to TRBD1 covers 7 bases. V lost 3 bases and J lost 5; bases outside the gene matches: 8. Germline V CDR1 and CDR2: SGHRS, YFSETQ. The CDR3 covers 15 residues. Written as DNA, the CDR3 is TGCGCCAGCAGCTATTGGGACAGAAAAGACAATGAGCAGTTCTTC. Its protein is CASSYWDRKDNEQFF.

This chain uses TRBV7-2 with TRBJ2-1; possible D gene TRBD2, 5 bases. Germline V gene lookup returns CDR1 SGHTA and CDR2 FQGNSA. V was clipped by 5 bases and J by 10 bases, with 12 bases between them. The CDR3 covers 12 residues. CDR3 DNA sequence: TGTGCCAGCAGCCCTATGAGGGAGGAGCAGTTCTTC. Residues: CASSPMREEQFF.

This clone showed up just once. V is TRBV6-6 and J is TRBJ1-1, with 7 nucleotides matching TRBD1. Germline-derived CDR1 and CDR2 are MNHNY and SVGAGI (reference sequence). This CDR3 is built from 14 residues. J lost 2 bases, V lost 5 bases, and 5 bases had no gene match. This CDR3 is CASSPGTVNTEAFF. CDR3 nucleotides: TGTGCCAGCAGTCCCGGGACAGTTAACACTGAAGCTTTCTTT.

This clone was counted a few times. The V and J genes are TRBV5-1 and TRBJ1-2; TRBD1 might be the D (5 bases). The ends were cut back, 5 bases at V and 4 bases at J, with 15 bases in the middle. Germline CDR1 SGHRS, CDR2 YFSETQ. CDR3 length: 14 amino acids. The CDR3 DNA is TGCGCCAGCAGTCTGGTCGGGGGGACCTATGGCTACACCTTC. Translating gives CASSLVGGTYGYTF.

The genes are TRBV5-1 and TRBJ2-5; D may be TRBD1 (7 bases). Germline V gene lookup returns CDR1 SGHRS and CDR2 YFSETQ. The CDR3 length is 16 residues. V gave up 0 bases and J gave up 3 bases, with 15 bases separating them. The CDR3 protein is CASSLEGGGLKETQYF. CDR3 in DNA: TGCGCCAGCAGCTTGGAAGGAGGGGGCCTAAAAGAGACCCAGTACTTC.

This clone was counted a single time. The V and J genes are TRBV30 and TRBJ2-3; 11 bases match TRBD2. There are 15 residues in the CDR3. V lost 5 bases, J lost 5 bases, and 9 bases stayed unmatched. Germline-derived CDR1 and CDR2 are GTSNPN and SVGIG (reference sequence). The CDR3 sequence: CAWGISGGAGDTQYF. The CDR3 coding sequence is TGTGCCTGGGGGATTAGCGGGGGGGCGGGAGATACGCAGTATTTT.

V usage is TRBV4-2 and J usage is TRBJ2-7; 8 positions match TRBD1. V dropped 0 bases and J dropped 5; count of bases not matched to a gene: 12. The CDR3 is 17 residues long. Looked up from germline, CDR1 is LGHNA and CDR2 is YNFKEQ. The CDR3 here is CASSQDWRTGSGHEQYF. The CDR3 DNA reads TGTGCCAGCAGCCAAGATTGGAGGACAGGGTCGGGCCACGAGCAGTACTTC.

This chain links TRBV5-4 with TRBJ2-3; D remains ambiguous. V was trimmed by 2 bases and J by 1 base, leaving 11 bases between them. Germline CDR1 SGHNT, CDR2 YYREEE (reference sequence). This CDR3 is built from 15 residues. The chain's CDR3 is CASSFFLRGTDTQYF. The CDR3 DNA sequence: TGTGCCAGCAGCTTTTTCCTTCGGGGCACAGATACGCAGTATTTT.

J is TRBJ2-7 and V is TRBV2; 8 bases fit TRBD2. V was pared by 3 bases and J by 7 bases, with 14 bases of the junction left unmatched. CDR3 length: 16 amino acids. Germline V gives CDR1 SNHLY, CDR2 FYNNEI. DNA for the CDR3: TGTGCCAGCAGTGACTTCTCGCGGGGGGCCCCAAGGGAGCAGTACTTC. Its protein is CASSDFSRGAPREQYF.

The chain recombines TRBV10-1 with TRBJ2-5; 11 nucleotides line up with TRBD2. The germline CDR1 and CDR2 sequences are WNHNN and SYGVQD (reference sequence). V lost 5 bases and J lost 8; bases outside the gene matches: 22. This CDR3 comprises 19 residues. For the CDR3, the DNA is TGCGCCAGCAGTTGGTTACAAGGGTCCAGGCTAGCGGGGGGAGTAACCCAGTACTTC. Translated: CASSWLQGSRLAGGVTQYF.